Following are 5 T cell receptor beta chains from one sample sequenced in a study of regulatory T cells in long-lasting Graves disease. The sample's time point: newly diagnosed GD, antithyroid drugs for less than 3 months. PBMC RNA was the source of the TCR library. The TCR beta library used iRepertoire HTBI primers with Arm-PCR amplification of CDR3. TCRdb called the multiplex PCR reads again in MiXCR, with one record for every CDR3 protein. The sample has more than 400,000 distinct CDR3 sequences; roughly 15% are singletons. These sequences were also reported in another study, on T cells in Graves' hyperthyroidism and ophthalmopathy.

Sequencing used peripheral blood mononuclear cells (PBMCs), obtained at new diagnosis, from a patient treated with antithyroid drugs. All receptors come from a woman aged 25 to 39 with Graves disease.

This clonotype was observed a few times. The J gene is TRBJ2-2, the V gene TRBV25-1; TRBD2 agrees at 10 bases. The CDR3 is 17 amino acids. Germline V gene lookup returns CDR1 MGHDK and CDR2 SYGVNS. V lost 3 bases and J lost 4; bases outside the gene matches: 8. The CDR3 coding sequence is TGTGCCAGCAGTGATTTAGCGGGAGGTCGACGCACCGGGGAGCTGTTTTTT. It specifies CASSDLAGGRRTGELFF.

This clonotype was seen at least ten times. The CDR3 nucleotides read TGTGCCAGCAGCAACAATCAGGGGTCTGCGTTCTTC. Translation gives CASSNNQGSAFF. The chain is built from TRBV7-2 and TRBJ2-1; a weak D match, TRBD1 (6 bases). CDR3 length equals 12 residues. Trimming stripped 5 bases from V and 15 bases from J, with 17 bases between. CDR1 is SGHTA, CDR2 FQGNSA, per germline.

This clonotype was seen many times. The rearrangement uses TRBV3-1 and TRBJ2-1, with 7 bases matching TRBD2. This CDR3 region has 13 residues. Unmatched junction bases numbered 3, after V lost 1 base and J lost 9 bases. CDR1 is LGHDT and CDR2 is YNNKEL in the germline V gene (reference sequence). CDR3 residues: CASSQVSSGEQFF. In nucleotides, the CDR3 is TGTGCCAGCAGCCAAGTGTCTAGCGGTGAGCAGTTCTTC.

This clonotype occurred a few times. This chain uses TRBV25-1 with TRBJ1-2; TRBD1 matches at 9 bases. The germline gives CDR1 MGHDK, CDR2 SYGVNS. The junction had 35 bases not matched to a gene; V was cut back by 5 bases and J by 4 bases. The CDR3 loop spans 24 amino acids. CDR3 region: CASSMPFLYKAVTLWGQGSYGYTF. CDR3 DNA: TGTGCCAGCAGTATGCCGTTTTTGTACAAAGCTGTAACATTGTGGGGACAGGGCAGCTATGGCTACACCTTC.

This clonotype was counted at least ten times. The V and J genes are TRBV10-1 and TRBJ2-7; 12 bases map to TRBD1. The CDR3 is made up of 16 amino acids. Germline V gene sequence: CDR1 WNHNN, CDR2 SYGVQD (reference sequence). V shed 3 bases, J shed 7 bases, and the junction held 10 bases outside the gene matches. The CDR3 DNA is TGCGCCAGCAGTGATACCCCGGGACAGGGGGCTTCTGAGCAGTACTTC. As protein: CASSDTPGQGASEQYF.